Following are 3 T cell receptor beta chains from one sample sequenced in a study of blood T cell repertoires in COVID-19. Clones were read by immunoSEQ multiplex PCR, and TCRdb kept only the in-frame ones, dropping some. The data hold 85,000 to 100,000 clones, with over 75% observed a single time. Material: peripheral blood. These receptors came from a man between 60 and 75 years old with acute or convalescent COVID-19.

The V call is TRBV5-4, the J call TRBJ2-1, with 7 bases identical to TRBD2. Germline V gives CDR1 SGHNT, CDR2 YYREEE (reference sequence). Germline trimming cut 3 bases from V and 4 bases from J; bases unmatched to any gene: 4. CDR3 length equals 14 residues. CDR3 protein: CASSSSGTYNEQFF. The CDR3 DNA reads TGTGCCAGCAGCTCTAGCGGAACTTACAATGAGCAGTTCTTC.

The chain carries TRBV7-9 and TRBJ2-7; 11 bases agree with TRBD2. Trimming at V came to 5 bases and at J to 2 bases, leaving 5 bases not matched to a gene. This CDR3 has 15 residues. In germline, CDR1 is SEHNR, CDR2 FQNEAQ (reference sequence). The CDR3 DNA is TGTGCCAGCAGCCCTGGACTAGCGGGTACCTACGAGCAGTACTTC. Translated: CASSPGLAGTYEQYF.

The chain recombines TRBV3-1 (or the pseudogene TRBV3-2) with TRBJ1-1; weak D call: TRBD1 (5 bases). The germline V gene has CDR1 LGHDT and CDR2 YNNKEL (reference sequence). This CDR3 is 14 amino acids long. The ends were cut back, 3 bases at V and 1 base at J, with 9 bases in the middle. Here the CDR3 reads CASSQFDRNTEAFF. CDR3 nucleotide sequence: TGTGCCAGCAGCCAGTTTGACAGGAACACTGAAGCTTTCTTT.